Sequencing of this TCR beta chain was carried out in a study of blood T cell repertoires in COVID-19. Produced via immunoSEQ multiplex PCR; TCRdb's table is partial and in-frame only. The profile shows 170,000 or so clones, under 85% of them singletons. The sample taken for sequencing was peripheral blood. The sequence came from a woman aged 70-85 years with COVID-19, enrolled during active disease.

The DNA of the CDR3 is TGTGCCAGCAGTTACGCGACCCGAGGGTACAATGAGCAGTTCTTC. Translation: CASSYATRGYNEQFF. The chain recombines TRBV6-5 with TRBJ2-1, with D perhaps matching TRBD2 (5 bases). The V end was cut by 2 bases, the J end by 4 bases, with 12 bases between. The CDR3 runs to 15 residues. Looked up from germline, CDR1 is MNHEY and CDR2 is SVGAGI.